A single sample gave rise to the 18 T cell receptor beta chains below, sequenced in a study of blood T cell repertoires in COVID-19 (dated by TCRdb to 2020 to 2021). The library was prepared using the immunoSEQ multiplex PCR assay. What TCRdb holds here is the immuneACCESS table cut down to in-frame rearrangements. Part of the clones is not present; checked against another copy, under half of the missing clones reflect an unresolved V gene, and the others are unexplained. The sample profile shows approximately 220,000 clones; about 86% of them were found once. The ten largest clones add up to 1.3% of the sample. What was sequenced was PBMCs or T cells enriched from blood (not recorded which). These receptors all come from a woman between 35 and 50 years old with acute COVID-19.

The rearrangement joins TRBV5-4 to TRBJ2-2; D unclear. Trimming shortened V by 2 bases and J by 3 bases, and 8 bases separated the two germline ends. The CDR3 loop spans 14 amino acids. In germline, CDR1 is SGHNT, CDR2 YYREEE (reference sequence). CDR3 loop: CASSLTWYTGELFF. For the CDR3, the DNA is TGTGCCAGCAGCTTAACTTGGTACACCGGGGAGCTGTTTTTT.

The V and J genes are TRBV9 and TRBJ2-7; the D gene is possibly TRBD1 (6 bases). This CDR3 has 14 residues. V shed 0 bases and J shed 2 bases, with 9 bases lying between them. Germline values: CDR1 SGDLS, CDR2 YYNGEE. The DNA for the CDR3 is TGTGCCAGCAGCGTAGGTCCAGGGGCCTACGAGCAGTACTTC. Translation gives CASSVGPGAYEQYF.

The CDR3 spells CASSPENTGLGTYNEQFF. The CDR3, as DNA: TGTGCCAGCAGCCCCGAAAACACGGGACTAGGAACCTACAATGAGCAGTTCTTC. This sequence joins TRBV5-5 and TRBJ2-1; TRBD2 aligns across 8 bases. The CDR3 contains 18 residues. Trimming cost V 4 bases and J 2 bases; bases outside gene matches: 14. CDR1 is SGHKS, CDR2 YYEKEE, per germline (reference sequence).

This chain links TRBV30 with TRBJ2-3; the match to TRBD1 covers 9 bases. In germline, CDR1 is GTSNPN, CDR2 SVGIG (reference sequence). The CDR3 is 15 residues long. V was pared by 5 bases and J by 5 bases, with 11 bases of the junction left unmatched. CDR3: CAWCPQGARGDTQYF. The CDR3 DNA reads TGTGCCTGGTGCCCACAGGGGGCGAGGGGAGATACGCAGTATTTT.

About this clone: This CDR3 is also generated by other DNA sequences in the sample. The V call is TRBV29-1, the J call TRBJ1-2; the match to TRBD1 covers 8 bases. V trimming: 6 bases; J trimming: 0 bases; junction bases outside the gene matches: 3. The CDR3 consists of 13 residues. Germline CDR1 reads SQVTM; CDR2 reads ANQGSEA. The CDR3 region is CSVETGANYGYTF. As DNA, the CDR3 is TGCAGCGTGGAGACAGGGGCTAACTATGGCTACACCTTC.

This rearrangement joins TRBV3-1 (or the pseudogene TRBV3-2) to TRBJ1-2; 7 bases match TRBD1. Germline V CDR1 and CDR2: LGHDT, YNNKEL (reference sequence). The CDR3 has 17 amino acids. Germline trimming cut 3 bases from V and 0 bases from J; bases unmatched to any gene: 10. CDR3 nucleotide sequence: TGTGCCAGCAGCCATTCGGACAGGTTGAAGGCTAACTATGGCTACACCTTC. Its protein is CASSHSDRLKANYGYTF.

The V gene is TRBV5-5, the J gene TRBJ1-3; D possibly corresponds to TRBD1 (6 bases). CDR1 is SGHKS and CDR2 is YYEKEE in the germline V gene (reference sequence). The length of the CDR3 is 15 residues. The germline V and J ends were trimmed by 4 bases and 0 bases, with 11 bases remaining between them. In DNA, the CDR3 is TGTGCCAGCAGCGCGGACAGTTACTCTGGAAACACCATATATTTT. Its translation is CASSADSYSGNTIYF.

The chain joins TRBV28 to TRBJ2-1, with D unresolved. CDR3 length: 16 residues. The germline CDR1 and CDR2 sequences are MDHEN and SYDVKM. V was cut by 4 bases and J by 1 base, with 14 bases left in between. The DNA for the CDR3 is TGTGCCAGCAGTTCGACAAGGTGGTGGTCCTACAATGAGCAGTTCTTC. Residues: CASSSTRWWSYNEQFF.

The genes are TRBV5-1 and TRBJ2-6, with D possibly TRBD1 on 6 matching bases. Germline V gene lookup returns CDR1 SGHRS and CDR2 YFSETQ. The CDR3 contains 17 residues. V lost 2 bases and J lost 4, with 16 bases in between. CDR3 amino acids: CASSLVLSGAGANVLTF. CDR3 nucleotides: TGCGCCAGCAGCTTAGTGCTATCAGGGGCCGGGGCCAACGTCCTGACTTTC.

The chain is built from TRBV2 and TRBJ1-5; D is possibly TRBD1 (5 bases). With 6 bases removed from V and 7 bases from J, the gap between germline ends came to 13 bases. Germline values: CDR1 SNHLY, CDR2 FYNNEI. The CDR3 length is 13 residues. The CDR3 DNA follows: TGTGCCAGCAGATACAGGTCTGGACAGCCCCAGCATTTT. Translated: CASRYRSGQPQHF.

The chain joins TRBV7-9 to TRBJ2-2; D is unclear. Germline assignment: CDR1 SEHNR and CDR2 FQNEAQ (reference sequence). CDR3 length equals 16 residues. The V end lost 4 bases, the J end lost 5 bases, and 17 bases lay between the germline ends. In DNA form, the CDR3 reads TGTGCCAGCAGCTCTAGATCGACTCGAAATACCGGGGAGCTGTTTTTT. Translated: CASSSRSTRNTGELFF.

The genes are TRBV7-8 and TRBJ2-3; D might be TRBD1 (6 bases). The germline V gene encodes CDR1 SGHVS and CDR2 FQNEAQ. Deletions cut 0 bases from V and 9 bases from J, with 7 bases between. CDR3 size: 12 residues. This chain's CDR3 is CASSLAQGTQYF. The CDR3 nucleotides are TGTGCCAGCAGCTTAGCGCAGGGGACGCAGTATTTT.

This chain connects TRBV5-1 to TRBJ2-2; unclear D gene. Trimming stripped 0 bases from V and 0 bases from J, with 6 bases between. This CDR3 is built from 15 residues. Per the germline V gene, CDR1 is SGHRS and CDR2 is YFSETQ. CDR3 loop: CASSLDNPNTGELFF. The CDR3 DNA follows: TGCGCCAGCAGCTTGGACAACCCGAACACCGGGGAGCTGTTTTTT. Based on the CDR3 plus reference TRBV5-1 and TRBJ2-2, the full variable domain is KAGVTQTPRYLIKTRGQQVTLSCSPISGHRSVSWYQQTPGQGLQFLFEYFSETQRNKGNFPGRFSGRQFSNSRSEMNVSTLELGDSALYLCASSLDNPNTGELFFGEGSRLTVL.

The chain links TRBV6-1 to TRBJ1-5; D gene ambiguous. The germline V gene encodes CDR1 MNHNS and CDR2 SASEGT. V shed 2 bases and J shed 4 bases, with 12 bases lying between them. The CDR3 is made up of 15 amino acids. This CDR3 is CASSESGWENQPQHF. In DNA, the CDR3 is TGTGCCAGCAGTGAATCGGGGTGGGAGAATCAGCCCCAGCATTTT.

The V call is TRBV2, the J call TRBJ1-3; TRBD1 matches at 8 bases. CDR3 size: 16 residues. Germline V gene lookup returns CDR1 SNHLY and CDR2 FYNNEI. The ends lost 6 bases at V and 2 bases at J; junction bases unmatched: 9. The CDR3 DNA is TGTGCCAGCAGACCCGGGACAGGAAACCCTGGAAACACCATATATTTT. Translation gives CASRPGTGNPGNTIYF.

The chain couples TRBV2 to TRBJ1-2; 7 nucleotides match TRBD1. From germline, CDR1 is SNHLY and CDR2 FYNNEI. V lost 6 bases, J lost 2 bases, and 6 bases stayed unmatched. The CDR3 contains 14 residues. This chain's CDR3 is CASSADRANYGYTF. In nucleotides, the CDR3 is TGTGCCAGCAGCGCCGACAGGGCCAACTATGGCTACACCTTC.

The V and J genes are TRBV5-4 and TRBJ1-1, with D unclear. This CDR3 has 13 residues. V shed 5 bases and J shed 1 base, with 9 bases lying between them. CDR1 is SGHNT, CDR2 YYREEE, per germline (reference sequence). CDR3 sequence (DNA): TGTGCCAGCAGAGCCGACACGAACACTGAAGCTTTCTTT. As protein: CASRADTNTEAFF. Complete variable domain (other parts from reference TRBV5-4 and TRBJ1-1): ETGVTQSPTHLIKTRGQQVTLRCSSQSGHNTVSWYQQALGQGPQFIFQYYREEENGRGNFPPRFSGLQFPNYSSELNVNALELDDSALYLCASRADTNTEAFFGQGTRLTVV.

V and J are TRBV7-9 and TRBJ1-1; a weak D match, TRBD1 (5 bases). The CDR3 contains 14 residues. Germline CDR1 reads SEHNR; CDR2 reads FQNEAQ (reference sequence). Trimming took 10 bases from V and 1 from J, leaving 16 bases between them. The CDR3 sequence is CAIPPGEANTEAFF. CDR3 sequence (DNA): TGTGCCATACCCCCGGGGGAAGCGAACACTGAAGCTTTCTTT.